The 24 T cell receptor beta chains presented below share a single source sample, sequenced in a study of blood T cell repertoires in COVID-19. Only in-frame clones appear in the TCRdb table, and some are missing; sequencing was by immunoSEQ multiplex PCR. The table records approximately 230,000 clones, 70% to 90% of them present only once. Sequencing was done on a sample of peripheral blood. The receptor source for this set is a man older than 75 with acute or convalescent COVID-19.

V and J are TRBV27 and TRBJ2-5; TRBD2 matches 9 bases. CDR1 and CDR2 (germline): MNHEY, SMNVEV (reference sequence). The CDR3 is 16 residues long. V was pared by 9 bases and J by 3 bases, with 14 bases of the junction left unmatched. The CDR3 bases are TGTGCCAGTGGTTCGTGGGTAGCGGGGGTTGAAGAGACCCAGTACTTC. It codes for CASGSWVAGVEETQYF.

The chain is built from TRBV2 and TRBJ1-5, with 9 bases that match TRBD1. The CDR3 sequence is 15 residues long. V lost 6 bases, J lost 4 bases, and 7 bases stayed unmatched. Germline CDR1 and CDR2: SNHLY and FYNNEI. The CDR3 DNA follows: TGTGCCAGCAGGGGGGACAGGGTCCGGAATCAGCCCCAGCATTTT. It yields the protein CASRGDRVRNQPQHF. The whole variable domain, filled in from reference TRBV2 and TRBJ1-5, reads EPEVTQTPSHQVTQMGQEVILRCVPISNHLYFYWYRQILGQKVEFLVSFYNNEISEKSEIFDDQFSVERPDGSNFTLKIRSTKLEDSAMYFCASRGDRVRNQPQHFGDGTRLSIL.

The chain combines TRBV6-1 with TRBJ2-2; 10 bases map to TRBD2. V dropped 4 bases and J dropped 7; count of bases not matched to a gene: 9. The germline CDR1 and CDR2 sequences are MNHNS and SASEGT. The CDR3 sequence is 16 residues long. CDR3 coding DNA: TGTGCCAGCAGTGTCGGACTAGCGGCTAAGGGCGGGGAGCTGTTTTTT. Its protein is CASSVGLAAKGGELFF.

The sample holds one count of this clone. The rearrangement links TRBV3-1 (or the pseudogene TRBV3-2) to TRBJ2-7; unclear D gene. Germline CDR1 LGHDT, CDR2 YNNKEL (reference sequence). V was shortened by 2 bases and J by 3 bases, with 11 bases between the two germline ends. CDR3 length: 14 amino acids. CDR3 in amino acids: CASSQPPNYYEQYF. The CDR3 DNA is TGTGCCAGCAGCCAACCCCCCAACTACTACGAGCAGTACTTC.

The chain combines TRBV7-2 with TRBJ2-1; 14 bases agree with TRBD2. In germline, CDR1 is SGHTA, CDR2 FQGNSA. With V trimmed by 6 bases and J by 7 bases, 14 bases remained unmatched. The CDR3 length is 18 residues. The CDR3 sequence: CASRDRLAGGPEGNEQFF. CDR3 sequence (DNA): TGTGCCAGCAGGGATCGACTAGCGGGGGGGCCGGAGGGGAATGAGCAGTTCTTC.

This sequence joins TRBV28 and TRBJ1-5; 10 positions agree with TRBD1. J was trimmed by 6 bases and V by 7 bases; bases with no gene match: 6. The CDR3 loop spans 14 amino acids. Germline V gene sequence: CDR1 MDHEN, CDR2 SYDVKM. As DNA, the CDR3 is TGTGCCAGCACGGGACAGGGGAAGGGTCAGCCCCAGCATTTT. As protein: CASTGQGKGQPQHF.

This clone has just one count. The chain has TRBV3-1 (or the pseudogene TRBV3-2) and TRBJ1-2, with 12 bases that match TRBD1. The CDR3 loop spans 15 amino acids. The germline gives CDR1 LGHDT, CDR2 YNNKEL (reference sequence). V was pared by 5 bases and J by 6 bases, with 7 bases of the junction left unmatched. The CDR3 here is CASSIPGQGADGYTF. CDR3 in DNA: TGTGCCAGCAGCATACCGGGACAGGGGGCGGATGGCTACACCTTC.

A single count supports this clone. The rearrangement links TRBV6-5 to TRBJ1-2; possibly TRBD1 for D (5 bases). V was trimmed by 1 base and J by 4 bases, leaving 13 bases between them. Germline V gives CDR1 MNHEY, CDR2 SVGAGI. The CDR3 runs 15 residues. The CDR3 loop reads CASSYLRGSLYGYTF. CDR3 DNA: TGTGCCAGCAGTTACTTGCGGGGCAGCCTCTATGGCTACACCTTC.

The chain couples TRBV5-6 to TRBJ2-7; D ambiguous. Trimming pared 2 bases from V and 4 bases from J, leaving 4 bases between. The CDR3 has 11 residues. The germline V gene encodes CDR1 SGHDT and CDR2 YYEEEE. This CDR3 reads CASSFEYEQYF. CDR3 bases: TGTGCCAGCAGCTTCGAGTACGAGCAGTACTTC.

The chain carries TRBV4-3 and TRBJ2-7; D call uncertain. V dropped 0 bases and J dropped 6 bases, with 15 bases sitting between them. Per the germline V gene, CDR1 is LGHNA and CDR2 is YSLEER. CDR3 size: 15 residues. This chain's CDR3 is CASSQDPGPGSEQYF. The CDR3 region has the DNA TGCGCCAGCAGCCAAGATCCGGGTCCCGGAAGCGAGCAGTACTTC.

J is TRBJ2-2 and V is TRBV21-1; the table's D gene call, TRBD1, was not cross checked with the DNA. TRBV21-1 has pseudogene status. The CDR3 totals 16 residues. Here the CDR3 reads CATGQGGEGASGELFF. In DNA, the CDR3 is TGTGCCACCGGACAGGGTGGGGAGGGGGCGTCCGGGGAGCTGTTTTTT.

The chain carries TRBV7-2 and TRBJ1-1; no clear D gene. The CDR3 sequence is 13 residues long. Trimming left V 1 base short and J 3 bases short, with 6 bases between. Germline lookup yields CDR1 SGHTA and CDR2 FQGNSA. The CDR3 protein is CASSLDRDTEAFF. CDR3 sequence (DNA): TGTGCCAGCAGCTTAGACAGAGACACTGAAGCTTTCTTT.

The V call is TRBV3-1 (or the pseudogene TRBV3-2), the J call TRBJ2-5, with D possibly matching TRBD1 (6 bases). The CDR3 length is 16 residues. Trimming took 1 base from V and 1 from J, leaving 13 bases between them. The germline V gene has CDR1 LGHDT and CDR2 YNNKEL (reference sequence). The CDR3 here is CASSQGWGQGQETQYF. In nucleotides, the CDR3 is TGTGCCAGCAGCCAAGGATGGGGGCAGGGCCAAGAGACCCAGTACTTC.

V usage is TRBV9 and J usage is TRBJ2-3, with 10 bases aligning to TRBD1. CDR1 and CDR2 (germline): SGDLS, YYNGEE. This CDR3 is 15 amino acids long. V lost 4 bases, J lost 1 base, and 3 bases stayed unmatched. CDR3: CASSTGTGGTDTQYF. In DNA, the CDR3 is TGTGCCAGCAGCACCGGGACAGGGGGCACAGATACGCAGTATTTT. The full variable domain, in which reference TRBV9 and TRBJ2-3 provide the parts outside the CDR3, is DSGVTQTPKHLITATGQRVTLRCSPRSGDLSVYWYQQSLDQGLQFLIQYYNGEERAKGNILERFSAQQFPDLHSELNLSSLELGDSALYFCASSTGTGGTDTQYFGPGTRLTVL.

The chain links TRBV19 to TRBJ1-1; D is unclear. The CDR3 length is 13 residues. V lost 1 base to trimming and J lost 4 bases, with 7 bases between them. Germline lookup yields CDR1 LNHDA and CDR2 SQIVND (reference sequence). CDR3 amino acids: CASSIAGFTEAFF. In DNA, the CDR3 is TGTGCCAGTAGTATAGCCGGGTTCACTGAAGCTTTCTTT.

The rearrangement links TRBV10-3 to TRBJ1-2; unclear D gene. The germline V and J ends were trimmed by 11 bases and 8 bases, with 15 bases remaining between them. Per the germline V gene, CDR1 is ENHRY and CDR2 is SYGVKD. The CDR3 loop spans 11 amino acids. The CDR3 here is CAQRSGGGYTF. As DNA, the CDR3 is TGTGCCCAGAGGTCCGGCGGGGGCTACACCTTC.

The chain carries TRBV4-1 and TRBJ2-6; TRBD1 aligns across 9 bases. CDR3 length equals 19 residues. CDR1 and CDR2 from the germline V gene are MGHRA and YSYEKL. V was clipped by 2 bases and J by 3 bases; unmatched bases: 11. The CDR3 sequence is CASSQPSGQGSFGANVLTF. CDR3 nucleotide sequence: TGCGCCAGCAGCCAACCTTCGGGACAGGGTAGTTTTGGGGCCAACGTCCTGACTTTC.

The rearrangement uses TRBV5-8 and TRBJ2-7; D perhaps matches TRBD1 (6 bases). The germline V and J ends were trimmed by 4 bases and 4 bases, with 18 bases remaining between them. CDR3 size: 15 residues. The V gene's germline CDR1 is SGHTS and CDR2 YDEGEE. CDR3 sequence: CASSKRPGHQYEQYF. The DNA for the CDR3 is TGTGCCAGCAGCAAACGACCGGGACACCAATACGAGCAGTACTTC.

The chain recombines TRBV21-1 with TRBJ2-3; the table's D call, TRBD1, was not checked against the DNA. TRBV21-1 is an annotated pseudogene. The CDR3 is 18 amino acids. In DNA form, the CDR3 reads TGTGCCAGCAGCAAACCCCATTACAGGGAACCTAGCACAGATACGCAGTATTTT. Amino acids: CASSKPHYREPSTDTQYF.

The V gene is TRBV6-5, the J gene TRBJ2-2; TRBD1 is a possible D gene (6 bases). The CDR3 is 14 residues long. V shed 11 bases and J shed 1 base, with 14 bases lying between them. Germline V gene lookup returns CDR1 MNHEY and CDR2 SVGAGI. CDR3 DNA sequence: TGTGCCTATGCAGGACAGTTGAACACCGGGGAGCTGTTTTTT. As protein: CAYAGQLNTGELFF.

V and J are TRBV5-1 and TRBJ2-7; possible D gene TRBD1, 5 bases. There are 12 residues in the CDR3. Trimming stripped 3 bases from V and 3 bases from J, with 7 bases between. The germline CDR1 and CDR2 sequences are SGHRS and YFSETQ. The DNA of the CDR3 is TGCGCCAGCAGCTCGACAGACTACGAGCAGTACTTC. This gives the protein CASSSTDYEQYF.

The count of this clone is one. V is TRBV2 and J is TRBJ2-1; 11 bases fit TRBD2. The CDR3 spans 15 residues. Germline CDR1 is SNHLY and CDR2 is FYNNEI. V gave up 5 bases and J gave up 9 bases; unmatched junction bases: 9. CDR3 nucleotides: TGTGCCAGCAGTTTACTAGCGGGAGCTTATACTGAGCAGTTCTTC. Protein sequence: CASSLLAGAYTEQFF.

This chain uses TRBV5-1 with TRBJ2-7, with D perhaps matching TRBD1 (6 bases). This CDR3 is built from 13 residues. The germline gives CDR1 SGHRS, CDR2 YFSETQ. V was shortened by 5 bases and J by 0 bases, with 9 bases between the two germline ends. CDR3 region: CASRRGSSYEQYF. CDR3 DNA sequence: TGCGCCAGCAGAAGGGGGAGCTCCTACGAGCAGTACTTC.

This chain connects TRBV5-1 to TRBJ2-5; 7 bases are shared with TRBD1. This CDR3 comprises 13 residues. V trimming: 4 bases; J trimming: 3 bases; junction bases outside the gene matches: 3. Germline CDR1 and CDR2: SGHRS and YFSETQ. This chain's CDR3 is CASSRQGEETQYF. As DNA, the CDR3 is TGCGCCAGCAGCAGACAGGGTGAAGAGACCCAGTACTTC.